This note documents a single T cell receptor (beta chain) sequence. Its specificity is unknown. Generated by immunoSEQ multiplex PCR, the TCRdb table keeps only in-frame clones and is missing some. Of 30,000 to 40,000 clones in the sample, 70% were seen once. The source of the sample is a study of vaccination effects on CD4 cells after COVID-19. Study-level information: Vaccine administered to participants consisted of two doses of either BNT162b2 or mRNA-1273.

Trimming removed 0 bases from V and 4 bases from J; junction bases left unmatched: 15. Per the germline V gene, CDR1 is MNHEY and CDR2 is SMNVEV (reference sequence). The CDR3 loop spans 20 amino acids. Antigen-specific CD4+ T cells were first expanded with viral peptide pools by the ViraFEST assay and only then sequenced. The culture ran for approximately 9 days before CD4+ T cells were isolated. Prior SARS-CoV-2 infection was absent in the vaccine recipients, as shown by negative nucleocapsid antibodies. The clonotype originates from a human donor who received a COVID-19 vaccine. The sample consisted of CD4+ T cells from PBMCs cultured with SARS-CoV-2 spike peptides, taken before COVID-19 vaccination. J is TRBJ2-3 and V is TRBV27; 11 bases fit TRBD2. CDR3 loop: CASSLSPPGPSGGSADTQYF. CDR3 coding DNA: TGTGCCAGCAGTTTATCCCCCCCAGGTCCTAGCGGGGGGTCTGCAGATACGCAGTATTTT.